The 15 T cell receptor beta chains in this list originate from one sample, sequenced in a study of T cell repertoires in cytomegalovirus infection. These receptors have no identified antigens. TCRdb re-analysed the reads in MiXCR, keeping a single row per CDR3 protein. The table includes about 830,000 distinct CDR3 sequences, about 31% detected once. Here the sequenced sample was cultured CD8+ T cells from PBMCs, taken from culture after CMV antigen stimulation. The receptors come from a human donor in good health (CMV status not recorded). Some clones in this sample may be carry-over from other donors' samples.

Of note for this clonotype: The junction differs from germline at one of its ends, possibly a read error. The chain couples TRBV4-1 to TRBJ2-5, with D uncertain. The germline V gene encodes CDR1 MGHRA and CDR2 YSYEKL. The CDR3 totals 15 residues. The CDR3: CVSSQSVREGETQYF. CDR3 DNA: TGCGTCAGCAGCCAAAGCGTACGAGAAGGAGAGACCCAGTACTTC.

This clonotype was counted a few times. The chain uses TRBV9 and TRBJ1-2, with D possibly being TRBD1 (5 bases). The CDR3 has 15 residues. Looked up from germline, CDR1 is SGDLS and CDR2 is YYNGEE. Trimming removed 3 bases from V and 4 bases from J, with 16 bases in between. CDR3 bases: TGTGCCAGCAGCGAGCGGGCAGGGCCAGCCTATGGCTACACCTTC. It yields the protein CASSERAGPAYGYTF.

This clonotype has a handful of counts. The J gene is TRBJ1-2, the V gene TRBV7-9, with 7 bases matching TRBD1. The ends lost 6 bases at V and 0 bases at J; junction bases unmatched: 10. The CDR3 is made up of 16 amino acids. Germline-derived CDR1 and CDR2 are SEHNR and FQNEAQ (reference sequence). Here the CDR3 DNA reads TGTGCCAGCAGTCCCGGACAGGCGTTTCCTAACTATGGCTACACCTTC. Its protein is CASSPGQAFPNYGYTF.

This clonotype has at least ten counts. The chain recombines TRBV7-8 with TRBJ2-7, with D perhaps matching TRBD1 (7 bases). Germline V lookup: CDR1 SGHVS, CDR2 FQNEAQ. V lost 5 bases and J lost 3, with 26 bases in between. The CDR3 sequence is 18 residues long. CDR3 coding DNA: TGTGCCAGCAGCCCACTCCGCCCGGGGCAGGGGGGCGTCTACGAGCAGTACGTC. Translating gives CASSPLRPGQGGVYEQYV.

V and J are TRBV6-2 or TRBV6-3 and TRBJ1-2, with D possibly TRBD1 on 6 matching bases. With 7 bases removed from V and 7 bases from J, the gap between germline ends came to 28 bases. CDR3 length: 17 amino acids. The V gene's germline CDR1 is MNHEY and CDR2 SVGEGT. DNA for the CDR3: TGTGCCAGCACCAAAGTTCCCCGGACAGAACTTATTTCTGGCTACACCTTC. It is translated as CASTKVPRTELISGYTF.

J is TRBJ2-2 and V is TRBV7-6; 14 positions match TRBD2. The CDR3 is 18 residues long. After removal of 4 bases from V and 4 bases from J, the junction contained 8 bases not matched to a gene. From germline, CDR1 is SGHVS and CDR2 FNYEAQ. DNA for the CDR3: TGTGCCAGCAGCTGGGGACTAGCGGGGGCCCGGGGCACCGGGGAGCTGTTTTTT. Its protein is CASSWGLAGARGTGELFF. The entire variable domain, with the rest obtained from reference TRBV7-6 and TRBJ2-2, is as follows: GAGVSQSPRYKVTKRGQDVALRCDPISGHVSLYWYRQALGQGPEFLTYFNYEAQQDKSGLPNDRFSAERPEGSISTLTIQRTEQRDSAMYRCASSWGLAGARGTGELFFGEGSRLTVL.

The chain couples TRBV27 to TRBJ1-5; unclear D gene. This CDR3 is 16 amino acids long. Trimming took off 1 base at V and 3 bases at J, with 13 bases between the two ends. The germline CDR1 and CDR2 sequences are MNHEY and SMNVEV (reference sequence). CDR3 sequence (DNA): TGTGCCAGCAGTTTATTTGGGAGCTCGATCAATCAGCCCCAGCATTTT. As protein: CASSLFGSSINQPQHF.

This clonotype has more than one count but fewer than ten. V and J are TRBV28 and TRBJ2-2; no reliable D call. V lost 3 bases and J lost 7, with 3 bases in between. Per the germline V gene, CDR1 is MDHEN and CDR2 is SYDVKM. The CDR3 is 11 residues long. The CDR3 DNA is TGTGCCAGCAGTTTTCACGGGGAGCTGTTTTTT. Protein sequence: CASSFHGELFF. The full variable domain, its missing parts supplied by reference TRBV28 and TRBJ2-2, is DVKVTQSSRYLVKRTGEKVFLECVQDMDHENMFWYRQDPGLGLRLIYFSYDVKMKEKGDIPEGYSVSREKKERFSLILESASTNQTSMYLCASSFHGELFFGEGSRLTVL.

There are a few counts of this clonotype. The genes are TRBV6-2 or TRBV6-3 and TRBJ1-5, with 8 bases fitting TRBD1. V was pared by 6 bases and J by 3 bases, with 10 bases of the junction left unmatched. This CDR3 spans 16 amino acids. The germline V gene has CDR1 MNHEY and CDR2 SVGEGT. The CDR3 nucleotides are TGTGCCAGCAGCTCCAGGAGGGACAGGTTCAATCAGCCCCAGCATTTT. Its translation is CASSSRRDRFNQPQHF.

This clonotype was observed a handful of times. This chain connects TRBV7-6 to TRBJ1-6, with 7 bases that match TRBD1. Germline V CDR1 and CDR2: SGHVS, FNYEAQ. V was pared by 6 bases and J by 7 bases, with 6 bases of the junction left unmatched. This CDR3 contains 14 residues. The CDR3, as DNA: TGTGCCAGCAGAGGGGACAGTTTCAATTCACCCCTCCACTTT. It translates to CASRGDSFNSPLHF.

The chain employs TRBV13 and TRBJ2-5; maybe TRBD2 (6 bases). This CDR3 is 16 amino acids long. The germline V gene has CDR1 PRHDT and CDR2 FYEKMQ (reference sequence). V was cut by 5 bases and J by 2 bases, with 18 bases left in between. This chain's CDR3 is CASSSAGVEGQETQYF. CDR3 nucleotides: TGTGCCAGCAGCAGTGCGGGTGTGGAGGGACAAGAGACCCAGTACTTC.

Worth noting for this clonotype: Germline is not matched at one junction end, which may reflect a read error. The J gene is TRBJ1-1, the V gene TRBV15, with a weak D call TRBD1 (6 bases). Germline CDR1 LNHNV, CDR2 YYDKDF (reference sequence). CDR3 size: 11 residues. The CDR3 bases are TGTGCCACCGGCAGGGGTGTTGAAGCTTTCTTT. It encodes CATGRGVEAFF.

J is TRBJ1-5 and V is TRBV20-1; no reliable D call. This CDR3 spans 16 amino acids. CDR1 and CDR2 (germline): DFQATT, SNEGSKA (reference sequence). Trimming cost V 0 bases and J 2 bases, with 14 bases left between them. The CDR3 spells CSARDLREEGNQPQHF. In DNA, the CDR3 is TGCAGTGCTAGAGATCTGAGGGAGGAGGGCAATCAGCCCCAGCATTTT.

For this clonotype: It is likely a read error, because the conserved phenylalanine at the end of the CDR3 is missing. The chain has TRBV12-3 or TRBV12-4 and TRBJ1-2, with D maybe TRBD1 (6 bases). Trimming removed 4 bases at V and 1 base at J, with 19 bases between. The CDR3 covers 17 residues. CDR3 protein: CASSSSSPGHFNYGYTI. The DNA for the CDR3 is TGTGCCAGCAGTTCCTCATCTCCGGGACATTTTAACTATGGCTACACCATC.

V gene TRBV29-1 combines with J gene TRBJ2-7, with D possibly matching TRBD1 (6 bases). Per the germline V gene, CDR1 is SQVTM and CDR2 is ANQGSEA. This CDR3 spans 12 amino acids. Trimming removed 6 bases at V and 3 bases at J, with 12 bases between. The CDR3 region is CSVRGPDYEQYF. The CDR3 bases are TGCAGCGTCAGGGGACCGGACTACGAGCAGTACTTC.